This TCR beta chain was sequenced in a study of early T cells in non-severe SARS-CoV-2 infection. Attachment of unique molecular identifiers was made to individual cDNA molecules. Via MiXCR, TCRdb re-called the 5' RACE reads, giving one row per CDR3 protein. The sample includes about 46,000 distinct CDR3 sequences, almost 9.5% of them seen just once. Trimming removed 3 bases from V and 9 bases from J; junction bases left unmatched: 2. Germline V lookup: CDR1 SGHNT, CDR2 YENEEA. This CDR3 region has 12 residues. The receptor comes from an adult who was a healthcare worker with PCR-confirmed SARS-CoV-2 infection or an uninfected control (not recorded which). The sequenced sample consisted of whole blood. This sequence joins TRBV11-3 and TRBJ2-1, with TRBD2 matching 7 bases. CDR3 loop: CASSLPGGEQFF. The CDR3 coding sequence is TGTGCCAGCAGCTTGCCGGGGGGTGAGCAGTTCTTC.